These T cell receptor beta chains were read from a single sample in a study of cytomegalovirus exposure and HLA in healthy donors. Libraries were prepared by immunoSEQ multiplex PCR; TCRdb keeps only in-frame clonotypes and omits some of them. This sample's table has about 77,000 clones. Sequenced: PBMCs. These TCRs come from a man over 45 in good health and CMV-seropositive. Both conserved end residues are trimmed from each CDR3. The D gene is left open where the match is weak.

CDR3aa: ASSQPWTGGNTIY; d_gene: TRBD1; v_gene: TRBV14; j_gene: TRBJ1-3
CDR3aa: ATSTRRDTEAF; d_gene: NA; v_gene: TRBV15; j_gene: TRBJ1-1
CDR3aa: ASSINGGMNTEAF; d_gene: NA; v_gene: TRBV19; j_gene: TRBJ1-1
CDR3aa: ASSQDQPQNGYT; d_gene: NA; v_gene: TRBV4-1; j_gene: TRBJ1-2
CDR3aa: ASKQGSPTEAF; d_gene: TRBD1; v_gene: TRBV28; j_gene: TRBJ1-1
CDR3aa: ASSLDRASGNTIY; d_gene: NA; v_gene: TRBV5-1; j_gene: TRBJ1-3
CDR3aa: ASSKRGGRETQY; d_gene: TRBD2; v_gene: TRBV5-8; j_gene: TRBJ2-5
CDR3aa: ASSLRTGNYSPLH; d_gene: TRBD1; v_gene: TRBV5-6; j_gene: TRBJ1-6
CDR3aa: ASSLISNYGYT; d_gene: NA; v_gene: TRBV7-2; j_gene: TRBJ1-2
CDR3aa: ASSERGGTDTQY; d_gene: TRBD2; v_gene: TRBV6-5; j_gene: TRBJ2-3
CDR3aa: ASSTPVRGQPQH; d_gene: NA; v_gene: TRBV4-1; j_gene: TRBJ1-5
CDR3aa: ASSIGQVSYGYT; d_gene: TRBD1; v_gene: TRBV19; j_gene: TRBJ1-2
CDR3aa: AISGQGQLNTEAF; d_gene: TRBD1; v_gene: TRBV10-3; j_gene: TRBJ1-1
CDR3aa: ASCWGRNTGELF; d_gene: NA; v_gene: TRBV6-5; j_gene: TRBJ2-2
CDR3aa: ASSLSGQGRGYT; d_gene: TRBD1; v_gene: TRBV6-5; j_gene: TRBJ1-2
CDR3aa: ASSKGLADTDTQY; d_gene: TRBD2; v_gene: TRBV4-1; j_gene: TRBJ2-3
CDR3aa: ASSEGLHYEQY; d_gene: NA; v_gene: TRBV6-1; j_gene: TRBJ2-7
CDR3aa: ASSLRAPGNQPQH; d_gene: NA; v_gene: TRBV27; j_gene: TRBJ1-5
CDR3aa: ASSPTGVGTEAF; d_gene: TRBD1; v_gene: TRBV9; j_gene: TRBJ1-1
CDR3aa: ASSPGTGHPGQPQH; d_gene: TRBD1; v_gene: TRBV5-6; j_gene: TRBJ1-5
CDR3aa: ASSLGEGPAF; d_gene: NA; v_gene: TRBV7-9; j_gene: TRBJ1-1
CDR3aa: ASSPQEEGTEAF; d_gene: NA; v_gene: TRBV5-6; j_gene: TRBJ1-1
CDR3aa: AISFGQGSTGELF; d_gene: TRBD1; v_gene: TRBV10-3; j_gene: TRBJ2-2
CDR3aa: ASSRQGPSLNTEAF; d_gene: NA; v_gene: TRBV6-6; j_gene: TRBJ1-1
CDR3aa: ATSRDSNEQF; d_gene: TRBD1; v_gene: TRBV15; j_gene: TRBJ2-1
CDR3aa: ASSPGSYGYT; d_gene: NA; v_gene: TRBV7-2; j_gene: TRBJ1-2
CDR3aa: ASSLALAVAEQY; d_gene: NA; v_gene: TRBV5-1; j_gene: TRBJ2-7
CDR3aa: SVDPLRARGSNQPQH; d_gene: NA; v_gene: TRBV29-1; j_gene: TRBJ1-5
CDR3aa: ASSHLSGSHTDTQY; d_gene: TRBD2; v_gene: TRBV4-2; j_gene: TRBJ2-3
CDR3aa: ASSPRGEDTQY; d_gene: NA; v_gene: TRBV7-3; j_gene: TRBJ2-3
CDR3aa: ASSLSGTGGEQY; d_gene: TRBD1; v_gene: TRBV5-1; j_gene: NA
CDR3aa: ASSLPGDEQF; d_gene: NA; v_gene: TRBV4-1; j_gene: TRBJ2-1
CDR3aa: ASSLAGRGNEQF; d_gene: NA; v_gene: TRBV7-2; j_gene: TRBJ2-1
CDR3aa: ASSPRAGGGSDTQY; d_gene: TRBD2; v_gene: TRBV11-3; j_gene: TRBJ2-3
CDR3aa: ASSIMSSYNSPLH; d_gene: NA; v_gene: TRBV19; j_gene: TRBJ1-6
CDR3aa: AWSPPGERGNEAF; d_gene: NA; v_gene: TRBV30; j_gene: TRBJ1-1
CDR3aa: ASSPDRGRVNEKLF; d_gene: TRBD1; v_gene: TRBV5-6; j_gene: TRBJ1-4
CDR3aa: ASSLGRTGNTEAF; d_gene: TRBD1; v_gene: TRBV5-1; j_gene: TRBJ1-1
CDR3aa: ASSYSTDVAVQF; d_gene: NA; v_gene: TRBV6-5; j_gene: TRBJ2-1
CDR3aa: ASSYSSGSLGDTQY; d_gene: NA; v_gene: TRBV6-5; j_gene: TRBJ2-3
CDR3aa: ASSAQDRDRPNYGYT; d_gene: TRBD1; v_gene: TRBV9; j_gene: TRBJ1-2
CDR3aa: ASSPGADTIY; d_gene: NA; v_gene: TRBV18; j_gene: TRBJ1-3
CDR3aa: ASSPRTSGRTGELF; d_gene: TRBD2; v_gene: TRBV5-4; j_gene: TRBJ2-2
CDR3aa: ASSLRDQTQY; d_gene: NA; v_gene: TRBV7-6; j_gene: TRBJ2-5
CDR3aa: ASSPGQGWYEQY; d_gene: TRBD1; v_gene: TRBV6-5; j_gene: TRBJ2-7
CDR3aa: ASRLAGDEQF; d_gene: TRBD2; v_gene: TRBV7-9; j_gene: TRBJ2-1
CDR3aa: ASSDPGQGSDTQY; d_gene: TRBD1; v_gene: TRBV10-1; j_gene: TRBJ2-3
CDR3aa: ASSSQGGPRPDTQY; d_gene: NA; v_gene: TRBV4-1; j_gene: TRBJ2-3
CDR3aa: ASSRPGTGVNEKLF; d_gene: TRBD1; v_gene: TRBV4-2; j_gene: TRBJ1-4
CDR3aa: ASSKDRYEQY; d_gene: NA; v_gene: TRBV5-1; j_gene: TRBJ2-7
CDR3aa: ATSRDLDEQF; d_gene: NA; v_gene: TRBV15; j_gene: TRBJ2-1
CDR3aa: ASSLVMTGELF; d_gene: NA; v_gene: TRBV7-8; j_gene: TRBJ2-2